These 6 T cell receptor beta chains share one sample of origin, sequenced in a study of blood T cell repertoires in COVID-19. The protocol was immunoSEQ multiplex PCR, while the TCRdb copy is restricted to in-frame clones and leaves out a portion. This table holds more than 120,000 clones, about 86% found once. Material for sequencing was peripheral blood. All receptors come from a woman between 45 and 60 years old with active or convalescent COVID-19.

V and J are TRBV7-9 and TRBJ1-1; no clear D gene. Germline V gives CDR1 SEHNR, CDR2 FQNEAQ (reference sequence). V lost 4 bases, J lost 1 base, and 10 bases lay in between. This CDR3 contains 14 residues. Written as DNA, the CDR3 is TGTGCCAGCAGCTCAAGAACACGGAACACTGAAGCTTTCTTT. This encodes CASSSRTRNTEAFF.

The rearrangement joins TRBV6-5 to TRBJ1-3; D possibly corresponds to TRBD1 (6 bases). The V gene lost 6 bases and the J gene lost 4 bases, with 16 bases spanning the gap. Germline V gives CDR1 MNHEY, CDR2 SVGAGI. The CDR3 loop spans 15 amino acids. For the CDR3, the DNA is TGTGCCAGCAGCGCTACAGGGCAATCGGGAAACACCATATATTTT. Translation: CASSATGQSGNTIYF.

The rearrangement uses TRBV7-6 and TRBJ2-5, with D possibly TRBD1 on 6 matching bases. The germline V gene has CDR1 SGHVS and CDR2 FNYEAQ. The germline V and J ends were trimmed by 3 bases and 1 base, with 24 bases remaining between them. The CDR3 covers 19 residues. The DNA of the CDR3 is TGTGCCAGCAGCTTCCGTCCCGGTACAAGGGGGTACCCCCAAGAGACCCAGTACTTC. Amino acid sequence: CASSFRPGTRGYPQETQYF.

V usage is TRBV11-1 and J usage is TRBJ2-7; D may be TRBD2 (5 bases). The V gene lost 4 bases and the J gene lost 4 bases, with 14 bases spanning the gap. Per the germline V gene, CDR1 is SGHAT and CDR2 is FQDESV (reference sequence). The CDR3 is made up of 14 amino acids. DNA of the CDR3: TGTGCCAGCAGCTCACCGGGATCCACGTACGAGCAGTACTTC. As protein: CASSSPGSTYEQYF.

V and J are TRBV6-2 or TRBV6-3 and TRBJ1-5, with 9 bases that match TRBD1. Trimming at V came to 0 bases and at J to 7 bases, leaving 4 bases not matched to a gene. CDR3 length: 15 amino acids. Germline V gene lookup returns CDR1 MNHEY and CDR2 SVGEGT. For the CDR3, the DNA is TGTGCCAGCAGTTACTCACAGGGGGCGAAACAGCCCCAGCATTTT. Its translation is CASSYSQGAKQPQHF.

This clone was detected only once. The chain employs TRBV7-2 and TRBJ2-1; tentatively, D is TRBD2 (7 bases). Germline V gene lookup returns CDR1 SGHTA and CDR2 FQGNSA. CDR3 length: 16 amino acids. V was pared by 4 bases and J by 4 bases, with 17 bases between. This CDR3 is CASSYPRGGRYNEQFF. In DNA, the CDR3 is TGTGCCAGCAGCTACCCGAGGGGGGGCCGGTACAATGAGCAGTTCTTC.